This is a list of T cell receptor beta chains from one sample in a study of T cell changes during pregnancy in multiple sclerosis. The table came from immunoSEQ multiplex PCR; TCRdb's copy has only in-frame clones and leaves some out. This sample carries roughly 49,000 clones, roughly 94% of them seen once, and the ten largest clones take over 4.5%. The sequences come from CD8+ T cells from peripheral blood mononuclear cells, collected in the first trimester of pregnancy. The receptors shown here come from a female donor with multiple sclerosis, enrolled in a pregnancy study. The CDR3 runs from the conserved cysteine through the conserved F or W. The D gene is left open where the match is weak. Where a row states a size, it is once, few, many or the class of an expanded clone; other rows omit it.

v_gene	abundance	d_gene	j_gene	CDR3nt	CDR3aa
TRBV9	-	TRBD2	TRBJ2-4	TGTGCCAGCAGCGTGGCTAGCGGGGGTGTAGACATTCAGTACTTC	CASSVASGGVDIQYF
TRBV6-1	-	-	TRBJ1-1	TGTGCCAGTTCCTCGGGAATGAACACTGAAGCTTTCTTT	CASSSGMNTEAFF
TRBV7-8	-	-	TRBJ2-7	TGTGCCAGCAGCTTAGAACAGAATCCCTCCTACGAGCAGTACTTC	CASSLEQNPSYEQYF
TRBV4-3	-	-	TRBJ1-5	TGCGCCAGCAGCCAAGAAGAAGGAAGGGGCGGCTATCAGCCCCAGCATTTT	CASSQEEGRGGYQPQHF
TRBV7-2	once	-	TRBJ2-7	TGTGCCAGCAGCTTAAGGGGGAGATCCCACGAGCAGTACTTC	CASSLRGRSHEQYF
TRBV5-1	-	TRBD2	TRBJ2-3	TGCGCCAGCAACACCCTTGGTACAGACCCTTCTAGCGGACGCACAGATACGCAGTATTTT	CASNTLGTDPSSGRTDTQYF
TRBV18	-	-	TRBJ2-3	TGTGCCAGCTCACCAGCAGCGGAGGGGGATACGCAGTATTTT	CASSPAAEGDTQYF
TRBV4-1	-	TRBD1	TRBJ2-7	TGCGCCAGCAGCCAAGCTTCGGACAGGGCCACCTACGAGCAGTACTTC	CASSQASDRATYEQYF
TRBV19	-	-	TRBJ2-1	TGTGCCAGTAGTATGGGCAGTAGCTCCTACAATGAGCAGTTCTTC	CASSMGSSSYNEQFF
TRBV30	-	-	TRBJ1-2	TGTGCCTGGAGTTCACAGGGCTACTATGGCTACACCTTC	CAWSSQGYYGYTF
TRBV27	-	TRBD2	TRBJ2-1	TGTGCCAGCAGTTCAAACTCGGGACTAGCGTTCAGTAGCTCCTACAATGAGCAGTTCTTC	CASSSNSGLAFSSSYNEQFF
TRBV27	-	TRBD2	TRBJ2-1	TGTGCCAGCAGACTAGCGGGAGGCTTCCCGTTCTTC	CASRLAGGFPFF
TRBV27	-	TRBD1	TRBJ2-7	TGTGCCAGCAGTTTGACAGGGGTGTACGAGCAGTACTTC	CASSLTGVYEQYF
TRBV11-2	-	TRBD2	TRBJ2-3	TGTGCCAGCAGCCCACTCGTCAGCGGGACTAGCACAGATACGCAGTATTTT	CASSPLVSGTSTDTQYF
TRBV4-1	once	-	TRBJ1-2	TGCGCCAGCCAGGGGCCCTATGGCTACACCTTC	CASQGPYGYTF
TRBV4-3	-	-	TRBJ1-2	TGCGCCAGCAGCCAAGACAGGGTGAACCGCAATGGCTACACCTTC	CASSQDRVNRNGYTF
TRBV4-3	-	-	TRBJ2-7	TGCGCCAGCAGCCAAGGACGGACGGGGTACGAGCAGTACTTC	CASSQGRTGYEQYF
TRBV6-1	-	-	TRBJ1-2	TGTGCCAGCAGTGAAGGGAACAGGGCGTGGTATGGCTACACCTTC	CASSEGNRAWYGYTF
TRBV6-4	-	-	TRBJ2-2	TGTGCCAGCAGTGACAGCGAGAACACCGGGGAGCTGTTTTTT	CASSDSENTGELFF
TRBV21-1	-	-	TRBJ2-7	TGTGCCAGCAGCAAAAGGACAGGGAGAGTCGGGTCCTACGAGCAGTACTTC	CASSKRTGRVGSYEQYF
TRBV28	-	-	TRBJ2-7	TGTGCCAGCAGTTTATTCGTGTTAAGAGAGCCGGGCTACGAGCAGTACTTC	CASSLFVLREPGYEQYF
TRBV6-1	-	TRBD1	TRBJ2-7	TGTGCCAGCAGTCCTGGGACAGGGTACGAGCAGTACTTC	CASSPGTGYEQYF
TRBV6-4	-	-	TRBJ1-2	TGTGCCAGCAGTGAACAAACAGGGAACTATGGCTACACCTTC	CASSEQTGNYGYTF
TRBV6-4	-	TRBD1	TRBJ1-4	TGTGCCAGCAGTTCCAACAGGGGGCCCGGTGAAAAACTGTTTTTT	CASSSNRGPGEKLFF